These 10 T cell receptor beta chains were all obtained from the same sample, sequenced in a study of CD8 T cells in ankylosing spondylitis. TCRdb processed the 5' RACE reads anew with MiXCR; each CDR3 protein has one entry. Of 200,000 or so distinct CDR3 sequences in the sample, about a quarter were seen once. Input material: blood, either unsorted or a sorted T cell fraction (not recorded which). These receptors originate from a male donor with ankylosing spondylitis or in good health (not recorded which).

The chain carries TRBV20-1 and TRBJ2-1, with a possible D match to TRBD2 (5 bases). In germline, CDR1 is DFQATT, CDR2 SNEGSKA (reference sequence). The CDR3 sequence is 15 residues long. CDR3 in DNA: TGCAGCGGGGTATCCTTGGTGGACTCCTACAATGAGCAGTTCTTC. Protein sequence: CSGVSLVDSYNEQFF.

Here the CDR3 reads CASRLTGNTGELFF. The CDR3 DNA follows: TGTGCCAGCAGACTGACAGGGAACACCGGGGAGCTGTTTTTT. The chain is built from TRBV12-3 or TRBV12-4 and TRBJ2-2; D perhaps matches TRBD1 (6 bases). There are 14 residues in the CDR3. Deletions cut 6 bases from V and 1 base from J, with 9 bases between.

This clonotype has at least ten counts. The V call is TRBV6-2 or TRBV6-3, the J call TRBJ2-1; D may be TRBD1 (6 bases). Germline V lookup: CDR1 MNHEY, CDR2 SVGEGT. The CDR3 runs 16 residues. Trimming removed 6 bases from V and 0 bases from J, with 15 bases in between. CDR3 amino acids: CASRPRGQSSYNEQFF. The DNA for the CDR3 is TGTGCCAGCAGACCCCGGGGACAAAGCTCCTACAATGAGCAGTTCTTC.

This clonotype appeared many times. The gene calls are TRBV11-2 and TRBJ2-7, with TRBD1 matching over 9 bases. V trimming: 5 bases; J trimming: 4 bases; junction bases outside the gene matches: 6. The CDR3 consists of 14 residues. Per germline, CDR1 SGHAT and CDR2 FQNNGV. Here the CDR3 reads CASSDLQGAYEQYF. The CDR3 DNA follows: TGTGCCAGCAGCGATCTACAGGGGGCATACGAGCAGTACTTC. Together with reference TRBV11-2 and TRBJ2-7, the CDR3 gives the full variable domain: EAGVAQSPRYKIIEKRQSVAFWCNPISGHATLYWYQQILGQGPKLLIQFQNNGVVDDSQLPKDRFSAERLKGVDSTLKIQPAKLEDSAVYLCASSDLQGAYEQYFGPGTRLTVT.

The V gene is TRBV27, the J gene TRBJ2-2; D possibly corresponds to TRBD1 (6 bases). V lost 5 bases and J lost 6, with 13 bases in between. This CDR3 comprises 14 residues. Germline values: CDR1 MNHEY, CDR2 SMNVEV (reference sequence). Here the CDR3 DNA reads TGTGCCAGCAGTCAAATACAGGGCTCCGGGGAGCTGTTTTTT. It encodes CASSQIQGSGELFF.

This clonotype was detected many times. V and J are TRBV5-1 and TRBJ1-2, with D unclear. Trimming shortened V by 1 base and J by 1 base, and 2 bases separated the two germline ends. The length of the CDR3 is 12 residues. Germline lookup yields CDR1 SGHRS and CDR2 YFSETQ. The CDR3 DNA is TGCGCCAGCAGCTTGAATAACTATGGCTACACCTTC. It specifies CASSLNNYGYTF.

This clonotype appeared a few times. The V call is TRBV11-3, the J call TRBJ2-2; D remains unclear. The CDR3 runs to 15 residues. Trimming cost V 0 bases and J 4 bases, with 9 bases left between them. The germline V gene has CDR1 SGHNT and CDR2 YENEEA. In DNA, the CDR3 is TGTGCCAGCAGCTTAGATCCCAGACCCACCGGGGAGCTGTTTTTT. Translated, it gives CASSLDPRPTGELFF. Looking up the rest from reference TRBV11-3 and TRBJ2-2 gives the full variable domain: EAGVVQSPRYKIIEKKQPVAFWCNPISGHNTLYWYLQNLGQGPELLIRYENEEAVDDSQLPKDRFSAERLKGVDSTLKIQPAELGDSAVYLCASSLDPRPTGELFFGEGSRLTVL.

This clonotype occurred many times. The chain uses TRBV7-3 and TRBJ1-4, with 8 bases matching TRBD1. Trimming cost V 4 bases and J 1 base; bases outside gene matches: 2. Germline V gene sequence: CDR1 SGHTA, CDR2 FQGTGA. This CDR3 has 15 amino acids. The DNA of the CDR3 is TGTGCCAGCAGCTCCACAGGGGGAACTAATGAAAAACTGTTTTTT. Protein: CASSSTGGTNEKLFF.

CDR3 nucleotide sequence: TGCAGCGTTGAAGATTGGGTGGGCGGGGAGCTGTTTTTT. This translates into CSVEDWVGGELFF. This sequence joins TRBV29-1 and TRBJ2-2, with no clear D. Trimming took off 0 bases at V and 7 bases at J, with 9 bases between the two ends. The germline V gene encodes CDR1 SQVTM and CDR2 ANQGSEA. This CDR3 spans 13 amino acids.

This clonotype was seen repeatedly, ten times or more. The CDR3 here is CASSAYRGPSGNTIYF. DNA for the CDR3: TGTGCCAGCAGTGCCTACAGGGGCCCCTCTGGAAACACCATATATTTT. This sequence joins TRBV12-3 or TRBV12-4 and TRBJ1-3, with 7 bases aligning to TRBD1. This CDR3 is built from 16 residues. The V gene end was trimmed by 5 bases and the J gene end by 0 bases; junction bases not matched to a gene: 7.